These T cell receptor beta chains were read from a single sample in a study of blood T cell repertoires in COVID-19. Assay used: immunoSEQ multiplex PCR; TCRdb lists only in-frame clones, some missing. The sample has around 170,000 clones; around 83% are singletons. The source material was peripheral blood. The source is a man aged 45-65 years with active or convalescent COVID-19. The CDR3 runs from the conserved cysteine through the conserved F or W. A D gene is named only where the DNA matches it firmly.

DNA: TGCGCCAGCAGCTTGGATGGACAGGGGCATCAGCCCCAGCATTTT
CDR3: CASSLDGQGHQPQHF
J: TRBJ1-5
V: TRBV5-1
D: TRBD1
length: 15

DNA: TGTGCCAGCAGCCAGGCGCGCGGGGGAGGGGAGACCCAGTACTTC
CDR3: CASSQARGGGETQYF
J: TRBJ2-5
V: TRBV3-1/TRBV3-2
D: TRBD2
length: 15

DNA: TGCGCCAGCAGCTTAGGACTAGCGGGTGTCGATGAGCAGTTCTTC
CDR3: CASSLGLAGVDEQFF
J: TRBJ2-1
V: TRBV5-1
D: TRBD2
length: 15

DNA: TGTGCCAGCACTCAACCAGGGGGTCTAGCGATTTACTCCTTGGGGCTGTTTTTT
CDR3: CASTQPGGLAIYSLGLFF
J: TRBJ2-2
V: TRBV27
D: NA
length: 18

DNA: TGTGCCAGCAGCTTACCGGGTAACACTGAAGCTTTCTTT
CDR3: CASSLPGNTEAFF
J: TRBJ1-1
V: TRBV11-2
D: NA
length: 13

DNA: TGTGCCAGCAGCCTCCGCGTGGGCAGCACAGATACGCAGTATTTT
CDR3: CASSLRVGSTDTQYF
J: TRBJ2-3
V: TRBV7-2
D: NA
length: 15

DNA: TGTGCCAGTAGTCCCAGCTATAATTCACCCCTCCACTTT
CDR3: CASSPSYNSPLHF
J: TRBJ1-6
V: TRBV19
D: NA
length: 13

DNA: TGTGCCAGCAGTCTGGGGGGGGGACTAGGGAAACTGTTTTTT
CDR3: CASSLGGGLGKLFF
J: TRBJ1-4
V: TRBV27
D: NA
length: 14

DNA: TGTGCCAGCAGTTACGGGACACTTAACTATGGCTACACCTTC
CDR3: CASSYGTLNYGYTF
J: TRBJ1-2
V: TRBV28
D: NA
length: 14

DNA: TGTGCCAGCAGCTCCCGGAGGTGGGACAAGCCCTTGAATTTT
CDR3: CASSSRRWDKPLNF
J: TRBJ1-3
V: TRBV7-3
D: NA
length: 14

DNA: TGCGCCAGCAGCCCCCGGGGGGGGAGTGGAAACACCATATATTTT
CDR3: CASSPRGGSGNTIYF
J: TRBJ1-3
V: TRBV5-1
D: NA
length: 15

DNA: TGTGCCACCAGTGATTCACTAGCTTCCGAGCAGTACTTC
CDR3: CATSDSLASEQYF
J: TRBJ2-7
V: TRBV24-1
D: NA
length: 13

DNA: TGTGCCAGCAGTGATAGGACAGGGGGCTCTACTGAAGCTTTCTTT
CDR3: CASSDRTGGSTEAFF
J: TRBJ1-1
V: TRBV6-1
D: TRBD1
length: 15

DNA: TGTGCCAGCAGCCAAGGTAGGACAGGGGGCCAGAATGAGCAGTTCTTC
CDR3: CASSQGRTGGQNEQFF
J: TRBJ2-1
V: TRBV4-2
D: TRBD1
length: 16

DNA: TGTGCCACCAGCGAAACCGGAGGATCCGGGGAGCTGTTTTTT
CDR3: CATSETGGSGELFF
J: TRBJ2-2
V: TRBV15
D: NA
length: 14